Each of the 7 T cell receptor beta chains below was sequenced from the same sample in a study of T-cell memory formation after mild COVID-19. TCRdb analysed the 5' RACE reads with MiXCR anew, one entry per CDR3 protein. This sample has about 190,000 distinct CDR3 sequences, with around 17% found just once. The sequenced sample was PBMCs or a T cell subset sorted from them (not recorded which). These receptors all come from an adult woman who had mild COVID-19 (a few samples of this study predate the infection). Cell type and time point are not known.

CDR3 loop: CSAPGGEWNTEAFF. In DNA, the CDR3 is TGCAGTGCTCCGGGGGGCGAATGGAACACTGAAGCTTTCTTT. The rearrangement links TRBV20-1 to TRBJ1-1; D is possibly TRBD1 (6 bases). V lost 5 bases and J lost 1, with 14 bases in between. The CDR3 extends over 14 amino acids. Germline CDR1 reads DFQATT; CDR2 reads SNEGSKA (reference sequence).

The V and J genes are TRBV9 and TRBJ2-2, with D perhaps assigned TRBD1 or TRBD2 (6 bases each). The CDR3 totals 15 residues. Germline V lookup: CDR1 SGDLS, CDR2 YYNGEE. Trimming took off 0 bases at V and 4 bases at J, with 10 bases between the two ends. CDR3 in amino acids: CASSVEGGGTGELFF. The CDR3 DNA reads as TGTGCCAGCAGCGTAGAAGGGGGAGGCACCGGGGAGCTGTTTTTT.

This clonotype occurred a few times. The rearrangement joins TRBV5-1 to TRBJ2-5; 11 bases are shared with TRBD2. In germline, CDR1 is SGHRS, CDR2 YFSETQ. The CDR3 sequence is 15 residues long. J gave up 5 bases and V 1 base, and 4 bases lay outside the gene matches. This CDR3 is CASSLSSGGVETQYF. The CDR3 DNA sequence: TGCGCCAGCAGCTTGAGTAGCGGGGGGGTCGAGACCCAGTACTTC.

Here the CDR3 DNA reads TGTGCCAGCAGCCCCGGGACTCTCGGGGAAGCTTTCTTT. Translating it yields CASSPGTLGEAFF. The chain joins TRBV3-1 to TRBJ1-1, with D tentatively TRBD1 (5 bases). The CDR3 runs to 13 residues. Trimming left V 4 bases short and J 8 bases short, with 14 bases between. Germline V CDR1 and CDR2: LGHDT, YNNKEL (reference sequence). The complete variable domain, with remaining parts taken from reference TRBV3-1 and TRBJ1-1, reads DTAVSQTPKYLVTQMGNDKSIKCEQNLGHDTMYWYKQDSKKFLKIMFSYNNKELIINETVPNRFSPKSPDKAHLNLHINSLELGDSAVYFCASSPGTLGEAFFGQGTRLTVV.

The V and J genes are TRBV5-1 and TRBJ1-5; TRBD1 is a possible D gene (6 bases). CDR3 length equals 15 residues. Germline V lookup: CDR1 SGHRS, CDR2 YFSETQ. Trimming pared 0 bases from V and 2 bases from J, leaving 9 bases between. CDR3 nucleotide sequence: TGCGCCAGCAGCTTGGAGGGGGAAGGCAATCAGCCCCAGCATTTT. Residues: CASSLEGEGNQPQHF. The complete variable domain, with remaining parts taken from reference TRBV5-1 and TRBJ1-5, reads KAGVTQTPRYLIKTRGQQVTLSCSPISGHRSVSWYQQTPGQGLQFLFEYFSETQRNKGNFPGRFSGRQFSNSRSEMNVSTLELGDSALYLCASSLEGEGNQPQHFGDGTRLSIL.

This clonotype was counted between two and nine times. DNA of the CDR3: TGTGCCAGCAGTTTTTCGAAGGCCCCGGGAGTGGAGACCCAGTACTTC. Translating it yields CASSFSKAPGVETQYF. The chain recombines TRBV12-3 or TRBV12-4 with TRBJ2-5; possibly TRBD2 for D (6 bases). CDR3 length: 16 amino acids. The V gene lost 3 bases and the J gene lost 5 bases, with 19 bases spanning the gap.

Many counts were recorded for this clonotype. This sequence joins TRBV18 and TRBJ1-1; D uncertain. There are 13 residues in the CDR3. V dropped 0 bases and J dropped 1 base, with 3 bases sitting between them. Germline values: CDR1 KGHSH, CDR2 LQKENI. In DNA form, the CDR3 reads TGTGCCAGCTCACCACCCACGAACACTGAAGCTTTCTTT. Protein product: CASSPPTNTEAFF. The variable domain in full, completed from reference TRBV18 and TRBJ1-1, reads NAGVMQNPRHLVRRRGQEARLRCSPMKGHSHVYWYRQLPEEGLKFMVYLQKENIIDESGMPKERFSAEFPKEGPSILRIQQVVRGDSAAYFCASSPPTNTEAFFGQGTRLTVV.